This is a list of T cell receptor beta chains from one sample in a study of T cell repertoires in cytomegalovirus infection. From the reads, TCRdb called clonotypes with MiXCR, one entry per CDR3 protein. The sample includes 250,000 or so distinct CDR3 sequences, about 12% seen only once; the top ten take approximately 1.6%. Sequenced sample: PBMCs. The receptors stem from a human donor in good health (CMV status not recorded). Some clones in this sample may be carry-over from other donors' samples. The CDR3 runs from the conserved cysteine through the conserved F or W.

V	J	CDR3
TRBV7-2	TRBJ1-1	CASSLRQGAGVAFF
TRBV11-2	TRBJ2-7	CASSLDPPPTYEQYF
TRBV7-3	TRBJ1-1	CASSSDRMNTEAFF
TRBV6-2/TRBV6-3	TRBJ2-3	CASSRFSTSGPTDTQYF
TRBV20-1	TRBJ2-3	CSAGQRLAGGTDTQYF
TRBV4-2	TRBJ2-1	CASSTSGIYNEQFF
TRBV29-1	TRBJ2-2	CSEPGPNTGELFF
TRBV19	TRBJ2-7	CASSIRQGNEQYF
TRBV7-2	TRBJ1-3	CASSLVLPGVSGNTIYF
TRBV19	TRBJ1-1	CASSIRERRTANTEAFF
TRBV24-1	TRBJ2-1	CATIGTSGNNEQFF
TRBV25-1	TRBJ2-6	CASSETNSGANVLTF
TRBV12-3/TRBV12-4	TRBJ1-1	CASSPRVEAFF
TRBV10-3	TRBJ2-6	CAISVDRAAGANVLTF
TRBV7-9	TRBJ2-1	CASTKAGGKYNEQFF
TRBV30	TRBJ2-1	CAWSFLEGSYNEQFF
TRBV7-2	TRBJ2-7	CASSSQGMPYEQYF
TRBV2	TRBJ1-2	CASAGTHPGYGYTF
TRBV29-1	TRBJ2-1	CSVEGLVWGGKDYNEQFF
TRBV5-6	TRBJ2-1	CASSAVVGGEQFF
TRBV6-1	TRBJ2-3	CASSEHRGDTQYF
TRBV7-2	TRBJ2-2	CASSRGQPLNTGELFF
TRBV28	TRBJ1-1	CASRTGRANTEAFF
TRBV7-2	TRBJ1-1	CASSFTEDTEAFF
TRBV6-1	TRBJ2-7	CASSVTMAGGNYEQYF